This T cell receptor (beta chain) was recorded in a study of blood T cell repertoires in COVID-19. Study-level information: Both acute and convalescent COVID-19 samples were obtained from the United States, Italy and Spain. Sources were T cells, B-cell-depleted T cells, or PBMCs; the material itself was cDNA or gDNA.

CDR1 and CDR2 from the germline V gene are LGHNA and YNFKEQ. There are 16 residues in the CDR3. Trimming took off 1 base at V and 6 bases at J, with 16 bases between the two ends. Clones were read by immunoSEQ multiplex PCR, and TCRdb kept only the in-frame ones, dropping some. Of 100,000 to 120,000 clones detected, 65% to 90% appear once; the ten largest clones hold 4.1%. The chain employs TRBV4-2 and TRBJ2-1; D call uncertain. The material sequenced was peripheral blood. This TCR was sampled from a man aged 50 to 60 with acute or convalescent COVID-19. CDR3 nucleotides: TGTGCCAGCAGCCAAGTATCCCTAACCCTAGGCAATGAGCAGTTCTTC. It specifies CASSQVSLTLGNEQFF.